The rows below give T cell receptor beta chains drawn from one sample of a study of blood T cell repertoires in COVID-19. Repertoires were generated with immunoSEQ multiplex PCR, while TCRdb's copy carries only in-frame clones and drops some. The data show 68,000 or so clones, 88% seen once. Sequencing used peripheral blood. The receptors come from a human donor in a cohort sampled during active COVID-19. CDR3s include the opening cysteine and the closing phenylalanine or tryptophan. The order of the fields is V gene, J gene, D gene, clone size, CDR3 protein, CDR3 DNA. D genes are given only for firm matches. Clone size appears in some rows only: once, few, many, or a class for an expanded clone.

v_gene: TRBV3-1/TRBV3-2
j_gene: TRBJ1-3
d_gene: .
abundance: .
CDR3aa: CASSQGPQTRNTIYF
CDR3nt: TGTGCCAGCAGCCAAGGGCCCCAAACCAGAAACACCATATATTTT

v_gene: TRBV6-4
j_gene: TRBJ2-2
d_gene: .
abundance: .
CDR3aa: CASSFGINTGELFF
CDR3nt: TGTGCCAGCAGTTTCGGTATAAACACCGGGGAGCTGTTTTTT

v_gene: TRBV7-6
j_gene: TRBJ1-3
d_gene: .
abundance: .
CDR3aa: CASSLARQEFAGNTIYF
CDR3nt: TGTGCCAGCAGCTTAGCGAGACAGGAGTTCGCTGGAAACACCATATATTTT

v_gene: TRBV10-3
j_gene: TRBJ1-5
d_gene: TRBD1
abundance: few
CDR3aa: CATNPENRGPSNQPQHF
CDR3nt: TGTGCCACCAACCCTGAGAACAGGGGGCCGAGCAATCAGCCCCAGCATTTT

v_gene: TRBV3-1/TRBV3-2
j_gene: TRBJ2-5
d_gene: .
abundance: few
CDR3aa: CASSQDRVRETQYF
CDR3nt: TGTGCCAGCAGCCAAGACAGGGTTCGAGAGACCCAGTACTTC

v_gene: TRBV28
j_gene: TRBJ2-1
d_gene: TRBD1
abundance: .
CDR3aa: CASSLSDRAHNEQFF
CDR3nt: TGTGCCAGCAGTTTGTCCGACAGGGCCCACAATGAGCAGTTCTTC

v_gene: TRBV7-9
j_gene: TRBJ1-2
d_gene: TRBD1
abundance: once
CDR3aa: CASSLRGTGKGMVGYTF
CDR3nt: TGTGCCAGCAGCTTAAGGGGGACAGGTAAAGGTATGGTCGGCTACACCTTC

v_gene: TRBV13
j_gene: TRBJ2-7
d_gene: TRBD2
abundance: .
CDR3aa: CASSAGLAGGPTGYEQYF
CDR3nt: TGTGCCAGCAGCGCGGGACTAGCGGGAGGGCCGACGGGCTACGAGCAGTACTTC

v_gene: TRBV30
j_gene: TRBJ1-2
d_gene: .
abundance: few
CDR3aa: CAWSLRGEGGYTF
CDR3nt: TGTGCCTGGAGTTTACGGGGGGAAGGTGGCTACACCTTC

v_gene: TRBV10-3
j_gene: TRBJ2-7
d_gene: TRBD1
abundance: .
CDR3aa: CAIKPSSGQGGPEQYF
CDR3nt: TGTGCCATCAAACCATCGTCGGGACAGGGAGGTCCCGAGCAGTACTTC

v_gene: TRBV6-2/TRBV6-3
j_gene: TRBJ1-5
d_gene: .
abundance: .
CDR3aa: CASSGEDNQPQHF
CDR3nt: TGTGCCAGCAGCGGGGAGGACAATCAGCCCCAGCATTTT

v_gene: TRBV30
j_gene: TRBJ2-7
d_gene: TRBD2
abundance: .
CDR3aa: CAWSASGIGRWEQYF
CDR3nt: TGTGCCTGGAGTGCTAGCGGGATAGGACGGTGGGAGCAGTACTTC

v_gene: TRBV7-8
j_gene: TRBJ1-2
d_gene: .
abundance: .
CDR3aa: CASRGTEGPHYGYTF
CDR3nt: TGTGCCAGCAGGGGAACGGAGGGGCCCCACTATGGCTACACCTTC

v_gene: TRBV28
j_gene: TRBJ2-1
d_gene: TRBD2
abundance: .
CDR3aa: CASSSPPGLAGGDEQFF
CDR3nt: TGTGCCAGCAGTTCCCCCCCGGGACTAGCGGGAGGAGACGAGCAGTTCTTC

v_gene: TRBV28
j_gene: TRBJ1-2
d_gene: TRBD1
abundance: .
CDR3aa: CASSRGTAYGYTF
CDR3nt: TGTGCCAGCAGTCGAGGGACAGCCTATGGCTACACCTTC

v_gene: TRBV19
j_gene: TRBJ2-5
d_gene: TRBD2
abundance: .
CDR3aa: CASSIGLAGLETQYF
CDR3nt: TGTGCCAGTAGTATTGGACTAGCGGGATTAGAGACCCAGTACTTC

v_gene: TRBV5-6
j_gene: TRBJ1-2
d_gene: .
abundance: .
CDR3aa: CASSYYSGYTF
CDR3nt: TGTGCCAGCAGCTATTACTCGGGCTACACCTTC

v_gene: TRBV5-1
j_gene: TRBJ1-1
d_gene: .
abundance: .
CDR3aa: CASSLGREGIMNTEAFF
CDR3nt: TGCGCCAGCAGCTTGGGCAGGGAAGGTATAATGAACACTGAAGCTTTCTTT

v_gene: TRBV25-1
j_gene: TRBJ1-1
d_gene: TRBD1
abundance: .
CDR3aa: CASRGTGGFRAFF
CDR3nt: TGTGCCAGCAGGGGGACAGGGGGATTTCGAGCTTTCTTT

v_gene: TRBV7-8
j_gene: TRBJ2-7
d_gene: TRBD2
abundance: .
CDR3aa: CASSLGLAIYEQYF
CDR3nt: TGTGCCAGCAGCTTGGGACTAGCGATCTACGAGCAGTACTTC

v_gene: TRBV9
j_gene: TRBJ2-1
d_gene: .
abundance: once
CDR3aa: CASSPTQGTHRALMDEQFF
CDR3nt: TGTGCCAGCAGCCCCACCCAGGGAACTCATCGGGCCCTTATGGATGAGCAGTTCTTC

v_gene: TRBV7-2
j_gene: TRBJ2-1
d_gene: .
abundance: .
CDR3aa: CASSLSGAGYDNEQFF
CDR3nt: TGTGCCAGCAGCCTCAGTGGGGCAGGGTATGACAATGAGCAGTTCTTC

v_gene: TRBV6-6
j_gene: TRBJ1-2
d_gene: TRBD1
abundance: .
CDR3aa: CATTGAPYGYTF
CDR3nt: TGTGCCACGACAGGGGCGCCTTATGGCTACACCTTC

v_gene: TRBV28
j_gene: TRBJ2-7
d_gene: .
abundance: .
CDR3aa: CASGQYEQYF
CDR3nt: TGTGCCAGCGGTCAGTACGAGCAGTACTTC

v_gene: TRBV6-2/TRBV6-3
j_gene: TRBJ2-7
d_gene: .
abundance: few
CDR3aa: CASSPAGSSYEQYF
CDR3nt: TGTGCCAGCAGTCCCGCGGGGAGCTCCTACGAGCAGTACTTC

v_gene: TRBV9
j_gene: TRBJ1-6
d_gene: TRBD1
abundance: .
CDR3aa: CASSGTGNSPLHF
CDR3nt: TGTGCCAGCAGTGGGACAGGTAACTCACCCCTCCACTTT

v_gene: TRBV15
j_gene: TRBJ1-2
d_gene: .
abundance: once
CDR3aa: CATSRVIQAPRYGYTF
CDR3nt: TGTGCCACCAGCAGAGTAATCCAGGCCCCTCGCTATGGCTACACCTTC

v_gene: TRBV12-3/TRBV12-4
j_gene: TRBJ1-1
d_gene: TRBD1
abundance: .
CDR3aa: CASQTGVEAFF
CDR3nt: TGTGCCAGCCAGACAGGGGTGGAGGCTTTCTTT

v_gene: TRBV6-4
j_gene: TRBJ1-2
d_gene: .
abundance: .
CDR3aa: CASSLQTGGQNGYTF
CDR3nt: TGTGCCAGCAGTCTACAAACAGGTGGCCAAAACGGCTACACCTTC

v_gene: TRBV28
j_gene: TRBJ1-1
d_gene: TRBD1
abundance: .
CDR3aa: CASSFSRQGEAFF
CDR3nt: TGTGCCAGCAGTTTCTCGAGACAGGGTGAAGCTTTCTTT

v_gene: TRBV5-6
j_gene: TRBJ1-2
d_gene: .
abundance: few
CDR3aa: CASALPSTYGYTF
CDR3nt: TGTGCCAGCGCCCTCCCGAGTACCTATGGCTACACCTTC

v_gene: TRBV3-1/TRBV3-2
j_gene: TRBJ1-1
d_gene: .
abundance: .
CDR3aa: CASSPFSGTNTEAFF
CDR3nt: TGTGCCAGCAGCCCCTTTTCGGGTACGAACACTGAAGCTTTCTTT

v_gene: TRBV5-1
j_gene: TRBJ1-1
d_gene: TRBD1
abundance: .
CDR3aa: CASSYNPGQGAGTYTEAFF
CDR3nt: TGCGCCAGCAGCTACAATCCGGGACAGGGGGCGGGTACGTACACTGAAGCTTTCTTT

v_gene: TRBV6-4
j_gene: TRBJ1-2
d_gene: .
abundance: .
CDR3aa: CASSETGNYGYTF
CDR3nt: TGTGCCAGCAGCGAGACAGGAAACTATGGCTACACCTTC

v_gene: TRBV24-1
j_gene: TRBJ2-3
d_gene: TRBD1
abundance: .
CDR3aa: CATSLQGADTQYF
CDR3nt: TGTGCCACCTCCCTCCAGGGGGCTGATACGCAGTATTTT

v_gene: TRBV5-1
j_gene: TRBJ2-7
d_gene: TRBD1
abundance: .
CDR3aa: CASSWDRTSYEQYF
CDR3nt: TGCGCCAGCAGCTGGGACAGAACCTCCTACGAGCAGTACTTC

v_gene: TRBV4-2
j_gene: TRBJ2-5
d_gene: TRBD2
abundance: .
CDR3aa: CASSQGLAGQETQYF
CDR3nt: TGTGCCAGCAGCCAAGGGCTAGCGGGACAAGAGACCCAGTACTTC

v_gene: TRBV3-1/TRBV3-2
j_gene: TRBJ2-1
d_gene: .
abundance: .
CDR3aa: CASSHLGPSEQFF
CDR3nt: TGTGCCAGCAGCCACCTTGGTCCTAGTGAGCAGTTCTTC

v_gene: TRBV18
j_gene: TRBJ2-1
d_gene: TRBD2
abundance: .
CDR3aa: CASSPPIAGGGHEQFF
CDR3nt: TGTGCCAGCTCACCACCTATAGCGGGAGGGGGCCATGAGCAGTTCTTC

v_gene: TRBV12-5
j_gene: TRBJ1-2
d_gene: .
abundance: .
CDR3aa: CASGPSGGGGSGYTF
CDR3nt: TGTGCTAGTGGTCCATCCGGCGGGGGGGGCAGTGGCTACACCTTC